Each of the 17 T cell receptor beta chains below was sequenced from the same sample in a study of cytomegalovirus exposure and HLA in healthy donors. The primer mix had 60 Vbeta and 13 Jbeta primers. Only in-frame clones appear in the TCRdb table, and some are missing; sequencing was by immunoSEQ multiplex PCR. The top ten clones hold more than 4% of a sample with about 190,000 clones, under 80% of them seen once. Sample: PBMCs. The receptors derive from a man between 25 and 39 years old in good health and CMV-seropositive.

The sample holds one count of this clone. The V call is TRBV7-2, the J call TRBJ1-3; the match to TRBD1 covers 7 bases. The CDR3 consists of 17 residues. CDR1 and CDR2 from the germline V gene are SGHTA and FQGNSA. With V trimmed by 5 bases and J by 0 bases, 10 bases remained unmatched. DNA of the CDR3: TGTGCCAGCAGCCCTCGGACAGGCAGGATCTCTGGAAACACCATATATTTT. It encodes CASSPRTGRISGNTIYF.

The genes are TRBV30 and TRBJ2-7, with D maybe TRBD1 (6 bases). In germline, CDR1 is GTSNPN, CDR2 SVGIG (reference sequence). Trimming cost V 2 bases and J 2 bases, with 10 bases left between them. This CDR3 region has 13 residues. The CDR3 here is CAWSSRGPYEQYF. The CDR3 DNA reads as TGTGCCTGGAGTTCCAGGGGCCCCTACGAGCAGTACTTC.

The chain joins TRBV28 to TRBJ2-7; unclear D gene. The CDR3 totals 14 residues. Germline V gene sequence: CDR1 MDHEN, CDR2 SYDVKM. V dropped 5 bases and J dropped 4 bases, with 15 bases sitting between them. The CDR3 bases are TGTGCCAGCAGTCCATCCCTCGCGGCATACGAGCAGTACTTC. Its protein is CASSPSLAAYEQYF.

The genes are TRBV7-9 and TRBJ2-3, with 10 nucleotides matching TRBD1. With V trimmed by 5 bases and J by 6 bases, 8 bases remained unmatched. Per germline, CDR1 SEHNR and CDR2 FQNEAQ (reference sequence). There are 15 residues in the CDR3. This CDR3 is CASSPGQGSEDTQYF. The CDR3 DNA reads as TGTGCCAGCAGCCCGGGACAGGGGTCGGAGGATACGCAGTATTTT.

In nucleotides, the CDR3 is TGTGCCAGCAGTCCCGACAGGAGACCTCATAATTCACCCCTCCACTTT. Its protein product is CASSPDRRPHNSPLHF. The chain uses TRBV28 and TRBJ1-6; tentative D call: TRBD1 (6 bases). Per the germline V gene, CDR1 is MDHEN and CDR2 is SYDVKM. The CDR3 totals 16 residues. Trimming shortened V by 5 bases and J by 5 bases, and 16 bases separated the two germline ends.

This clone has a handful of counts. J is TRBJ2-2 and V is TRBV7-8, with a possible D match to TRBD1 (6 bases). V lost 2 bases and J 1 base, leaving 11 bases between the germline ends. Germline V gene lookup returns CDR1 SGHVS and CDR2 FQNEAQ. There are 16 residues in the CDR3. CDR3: CASSLSQGRNTGELFF. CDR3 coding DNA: TGTGCCAGCAGCTTATCCCAGGGGCGGAACACCGGGGAGCTGTTTTTT.

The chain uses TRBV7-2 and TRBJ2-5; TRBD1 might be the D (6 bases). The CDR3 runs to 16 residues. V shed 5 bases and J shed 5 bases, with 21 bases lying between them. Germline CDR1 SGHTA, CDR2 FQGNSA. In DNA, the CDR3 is TGTGCCAGCAGCCATCCCGGGGACACCACGAAGGAGACCCAGTACTTC. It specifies CASSHPGDTTKETQYF.

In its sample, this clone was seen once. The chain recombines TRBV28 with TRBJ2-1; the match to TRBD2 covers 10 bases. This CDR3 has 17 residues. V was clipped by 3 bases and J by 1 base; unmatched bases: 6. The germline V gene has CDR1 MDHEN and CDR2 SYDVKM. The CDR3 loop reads CASSLASGSGSYNEQFF. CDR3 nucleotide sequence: TGTGCCAGCAGTTTGGCTAGCGGGAGTGGGTCCTACAATGAGCAGTTCTTC. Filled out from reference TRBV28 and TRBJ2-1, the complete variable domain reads DVKVTQSSRYLVKRTGEKVFLECVQDMDHENMFWYRQDPGLGLRLIYFSYDVKMKEKGDIPEGYSVSREKKERFSLILESASTNQTSMYLCASSLASGSGSYNEQFFGPGTRLTVL.

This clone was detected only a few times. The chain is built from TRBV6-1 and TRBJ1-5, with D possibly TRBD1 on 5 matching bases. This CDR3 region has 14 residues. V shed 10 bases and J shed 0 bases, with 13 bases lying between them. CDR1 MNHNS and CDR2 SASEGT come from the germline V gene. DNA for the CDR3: TGTGCCACCACGACAGAGTATAGCAATCAGCCCCAGCATTTT. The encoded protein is CATTTEYSNQPQHF.

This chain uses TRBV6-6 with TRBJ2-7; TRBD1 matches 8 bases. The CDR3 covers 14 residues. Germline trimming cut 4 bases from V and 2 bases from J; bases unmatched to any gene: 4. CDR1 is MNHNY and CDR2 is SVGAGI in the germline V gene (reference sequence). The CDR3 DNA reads TGTGCCAGCAGTTCAAGGACAGGGACCTACGAGCAGTACTTC. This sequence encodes CASSSRTGTYEQYF.

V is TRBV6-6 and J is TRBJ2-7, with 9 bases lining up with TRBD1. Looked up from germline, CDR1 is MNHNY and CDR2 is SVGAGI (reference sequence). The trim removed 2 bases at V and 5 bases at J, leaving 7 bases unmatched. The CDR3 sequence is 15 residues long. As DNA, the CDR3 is TGTGCCAGCAGTTACGGAGACAGGGGGTATGACGAGCAGTACTTC. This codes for CASSYGDRGYDEQYF.

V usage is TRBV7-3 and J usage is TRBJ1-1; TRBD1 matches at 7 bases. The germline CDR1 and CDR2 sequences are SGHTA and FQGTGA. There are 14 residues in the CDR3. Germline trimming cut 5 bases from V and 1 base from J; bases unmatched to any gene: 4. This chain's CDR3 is CASSQTGSNTEAFF. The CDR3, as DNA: TGTGCCAGCAGCCAGACAGGGTCGAACACTGAAGCTTTCTTT.

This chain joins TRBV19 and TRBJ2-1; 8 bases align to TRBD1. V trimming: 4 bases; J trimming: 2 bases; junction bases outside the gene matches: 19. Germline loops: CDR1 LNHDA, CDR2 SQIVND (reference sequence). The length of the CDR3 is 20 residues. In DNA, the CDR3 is TGTGCCAGTAGTACATCCCTCCTCTGGACAGGGCTGAACCCCTACAATGAGCAGTTCTTC. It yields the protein CASSTSLLWTGLNPYNEQFF.

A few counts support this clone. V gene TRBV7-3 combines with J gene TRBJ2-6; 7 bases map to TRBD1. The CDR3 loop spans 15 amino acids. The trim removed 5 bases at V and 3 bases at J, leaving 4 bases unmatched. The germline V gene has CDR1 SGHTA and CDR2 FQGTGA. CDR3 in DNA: TGTGCCAGCAGCAGGGACAGACTTGGGGCCAACGTCCTGACTTTC. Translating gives CASSRDRLGANVLTF.

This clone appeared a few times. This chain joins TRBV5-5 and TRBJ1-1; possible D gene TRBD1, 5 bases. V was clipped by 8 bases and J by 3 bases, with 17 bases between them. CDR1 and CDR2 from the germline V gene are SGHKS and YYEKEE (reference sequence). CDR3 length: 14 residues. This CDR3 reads CASCAGGGYTEAFF. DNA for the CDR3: TGTGCCAGTTGTGCGGGGGGAGGATACACTGAAGCTTTCTTT.

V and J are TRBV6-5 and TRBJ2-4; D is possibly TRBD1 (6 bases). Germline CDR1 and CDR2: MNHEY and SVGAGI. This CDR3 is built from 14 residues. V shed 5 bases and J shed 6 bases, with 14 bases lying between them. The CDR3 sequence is CASSPGQSSNIQYF. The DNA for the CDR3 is TGTGCCAGCAGTCCTGGACAGTCGTCAAACATTCAGTACTTC.

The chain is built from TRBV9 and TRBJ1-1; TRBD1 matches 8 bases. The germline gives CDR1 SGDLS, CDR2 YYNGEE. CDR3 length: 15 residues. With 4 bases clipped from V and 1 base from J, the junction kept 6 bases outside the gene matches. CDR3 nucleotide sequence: TGTGCCAGCAGCTTTCAACAGGGGGAGAACACTGAAGCTTTCTTT. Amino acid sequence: CASSFQQGENTEAFF. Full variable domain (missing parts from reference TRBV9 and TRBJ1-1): DSGVTQTPKHLITATGQRVTLRCSPRSGDLSVYWYQQSLDQGLQFLIQYYNGEERAKGNILERFSAQQFPDLHSELNLSSLELGDSALYFCASSFQQGENTEAFFGQGTRLTVV.